This paragraph reports one TCR beta chain. The data were produced by immunoSEQ multiplex PCR, yet TCRdb's version contains in-frame clones alone and is incomplete. The sample lists 85,000 to 95,000 clones; about 82% were seen once. This sample is drawn from a study of blood T cell repertoires in COVID-19. Study-wide context: PBMCs, B-cell-depleted T cells, or T cells provided the cDNA or gDNA that made up the material.

Germline CDR1 reads SGDLS; CDR2 reads YYNGEE. CDR3 length: 20 residues. The V and J ends lost 0 bases and 4 bases, in that order; junction bases with no gene match: 16. The receptor was derived from a human donor in a cohort sampled during active COVID-19. Input material: peripheral blood. This rearrangement joins TRBV9 to TRBJ2-1; 10 nucleotides agree with TRBD2. Here the CDR3 reads CASSVATEVRSGRAYNEQFF. Written as DNA, the CDR3 is TGTGCCAGCAGCGTAGCTACGGAAGTCCGAAGCGGGAGGGCTTACAATGAGCAGTTCTTC.